This T cell receptor (beta chain) was documented in a study of shared clonotypes between healthy human individuals. Study in general: Donors, aged 18 to 49, were a couple of women and three men.

Broader study findings: A handful of donors held about 5% of naive CD4 clonotypes in common. Rarefaction revealed incomplete sorted-subset sequencing despite large depth.

The CDR3 contains 15 residues. Germline-derived CDR1 and CDR2 are MNHEY and SMNVEV (reference sequence). Unmatched junction bases numbered 6, after V lost 6 bases and J lost 0 bases. The healthy adult donors were HIV-negative and reported no recent acute infections or vaccinations. Produced via immunoSEQ multiplex PCR; TCRdb's table is partial and in-frame only. The table has about 690,000 clones, about nine tenths seen once. Points on this clone: Its specificity is not known.

This chain connects TRBV27 to TRBJ2-7; 9 bases are a match to TRBD2. Sequences were obtained from memory CD8+ T cells from PBMCs. Subset reported: CD45RO+ cells pooled with CCR7-negative TemRA cells. The receptor was isolated from a man aged 18 to 35 in good health. Some clones in this sample may be carry-over from other donors' samples. The CDR3 DNA reads TGTGCCAGCAGCCTTACGACTAGCGGCTCCTACGAGCAGTACTTC. It translates to CASSLTTSGSYEQYF.